A single sample is the source of the 17 T cell receptor beta chains below, sequenced in a study of CD4 T cells in relation to SARS-CoV-2 and coronaviruses. Only in-frame clones appear in the TCRdb table, and some are missing; sequencing was by immunoSEQ multiplex PCR. The top ten hold about a sixth of the sample, which has roughly 24,000 clones, over 75% seen once. Before the COVID-19 pandemic, during about 2011-2019, CD4+ T cells were taken from unexposed donors. After roughly 9 days of culture, CD4+ T cells were isolated. For these TCRs, the target antigens are not known. The sequencing input was CD4+ T cells from PBMCs, cultured in vitro. Source of these receptors: a human donor in good health.

The CDR3 region has the DNA TGTGCCAGCAGATACAAATCAGCGACGGCATCCGAGCAGTACTTC. Amino acids: CASRYKSATASEQYF. The chain has TRBV6-5 and TRBJ2-7, with unresolved D. V gave up 6 bases and J gave up 6 bases, with 21 bases separating them. The CDR3 has 15 residues. The germline V gene encodes CDR1 MNHEY and CDR2 SVGAGI.

This chain connects TRBV5-1 to TRBJ1-1, with D perhaps TRBD1 (5 bases). Trimming stripped 4 bases from V and 4 bases from J, with 11 bases between. This CDR3 spans 13 amino acids. Germline V gives CDR1 SGHRS, CDR2 YFSETQ. CDR3 sequence: CASSSGGGTEAFF. CDR3 DNA: TGCGCCAGCAGCAGTGGGGGGGGCACTGAAGCTTTCTTT.

This clone is a singleton in its sample. The chain carries TRBV20-1 and TRBJ2-7; no reliable D call. The CDR3 runs 10 residues. V shed 5 bases and J shed 3 bases, with 5 bases lying between them. CDR1 DFQATT and CDR2 SNEGSKA come from the germline V gene (reference sequence). The chain's CDR3 is CSALLYEQYF. CDR3 bases: TGCAGTGCTCTACTCTACGAGCAGTACTTC.

The CDR3 bases are TGTGCCAGCAACCCACAGGGGGCGGGGAATCAGGAGACCCAGTACTTC. Protein: CASNPQGAGNQETQYF. The chain has TRBV7-2 and TRBJ2-5; TRBD1 matches at 9 bases. This CDR3 region has 16 residues. Germline V CDR1 and CDR2: SGHTA, FQGNSA. J gave up 5 bases and V 7 bases, and 14 bases lay outside the gene matches.

This chain joins TRBV5-1 and TRBJ2-3, with D maybe TRBD2 (6 bases). Trimming took 0 bases from V and 0 from J, leaving 11 bases between them. CDR1 is SGHRS, CDR2 YFSETQ, per germline. CDR3 length equals 16 residues. CDR3 amino acids: CASSLVGRGSTDTQYF. The CDR3 nucleotides are TGCGCCAGCAGCTTGGTAGGGCGGGGAAGCACAGATACGCAGTATTTT.

The V gene is TRBV24-1, the J gene TRBJ2-1; no clear D gene. The germline V and J ends were trimmed by 3 bases and 4 bases, with 6 bases remaining between them. CDR3 length: 13 residues. CDR1 and CDR2 (germline): KGHDR, SFDVKD. Written as DNA, the CDR3 is TGTGCCACCAGTGATGTGGAATACAATGAGCAGTTCTTC. It translates to CATSDVEYNEQFF.

The chain is built from TRBV12-3 or TRBV12-4 and TRBJ2-7, with a tentative D call TRBD1 (5 bases). The V end was cut by 4 bases, the J end by 3 bases, with 10 bases between. This CDR3 spans 13 amino acids. The CDR3: CASSWGSFYEQYF. The CDR3 nucleotides are TGTGCCAGCAGTTGGGGCAGTTTCTACGAGCAGTACTTC.

In this sample, this clone turned up a few times. The chain uses TRBV5-1 and TRBJ2-7; D remains ambiguous. Trimming removed 6 bases from V and 2 bases from J, with 24 bases in between. The CDR3 sequence is 17 residues long. Germline CDR1 reads SGHRS; CDR2 reads YFSETQ. The CDR3 nucleotides are TGCGCCAGCAAGACGGGCTCCCATGGCAGTATAACCTACGAGCAGTACTTC. It encodes CASKTGSHGSITYEQYF.

The rearrangement uses TRBV11-3 and TRBJ2-7, with D maybe TRBD1 (5 bases). The germline V and J ends were trimmed by 0 bases and 6 bases, with 18 bases remaining between them. Germline V lookup: CDR1 SGHNT, CDR2 YENEEA. The CDR3 extends over 16 amino acids. The CDR3 DNA sequence: TGTGCCAGCAGCTTAGAGGGGCAGGGTTGGGGCTCCGAGCAGTACTTC. Translation: CASSLEGQGWGSEQYF.

Here the CDR3 DNA reads TGTGCCAGCAGTTTAGCCCCCCTTTCGGGAGACATCCGTGAAAAACTGTTTTTT. Residues: CASSLAPLSGDIREKLFF. The V call is TRBV28, the J call TRBJ1-4, with D hard to call. Germline V gene lookup returns CDR1 MDHEN and CDR2 SYDVKM. The CDR3 spans 18 residues. V lost 2 bases and J lost 7, with 23 bases in between. The complete variable domain, with remaining parts taken from reference TRBV28 and TRBJ1-4, reads DVKVTQSSRYLVKRTGEKVFLECVQDMDHENMFWYRQDPGLGLRLIYFSYDVKMKEKGDIPEGYSVSREKKERFSLILESASTNQTSMYLCASSLAPLSGDIREKLFFGSGTQLSVL.

This chain joins TRBV27 and TRBJ1-2; possibly TRBD1 for D (5 bases). V lost 6 bases to trimming and J lost 2 bases, with 16 bases between them. The CDR3 covers 15 residues. Germline-derived CDR1 and CDR2 are MNHEY and SMNVEV (reference sequence). CDR3 nucleotide sequence: TGTGCCAGCAGATCTGAACGGGGACTAAACTATGGCTACACCTTC. Amino acids: CASRSERGLNYGYTF.

DNA of the CDR3: TGCAGTGCTAGTAGCGGGCCTAGCTCCTACAATGAGCAGTTCTTC. This gives the protein CSASSGPSSYNEQFF. The gene calls are TRBV20-1 and TRBJ2-1, with 7 bases that match TRBD2. Germline loops: CDR1 DFQATT, CDR2 SNEGSKA (reference sequence). After removal of 3 bases from V and 0 bases from J, the junction contained 5 bases not matched to a gene. The CDR3 extends over 15 amino acids.

The chain has TRBV2 and TRBJ2-3, with 8 bases fitting TRBD1. CDR1 SNHLY and CDR2 FYNNEI come from the germline V gene. The CDR3 has 15 residues. The V and J ends lost 8 bases and 3 bases, in that order; junction bases with no gene match: 10. CDR3 residues: CASGETGVGTDTQYF. DNA for the CDR3: TGTGCCAGCGGGGAGACAGGGGTCGGGACAGATACGCAGTATTTT. The variable domain in full, with the rest retrieved from reference TRBV2 and TRBJ2-3, is EPEVTQTPSHQVTQMGQEVILRCVPISNHLYFYWYRQILGQKVEFLVSFYNNEISEKSEIFDDQFSVERPDGSNFTLKIRSTKLEDSAMYFCASGETGVGTDTQYFGPGTRLTVL.

The chain is built from TRBV24-1 and TRBJ2-2; D uncertain. CDR3 length equals 15 residues. The V gene lost 5 bases and the J gene lost 8 bases, with 17 bases spanning the gap. The germline V gene encodes CDR1 KGHDR and CDR2 SFDVKD. CDR3 protein: CATSVKGPDPGELFF. In DNA, the CDR3 is TGTGCCACCAGTGTTAAAGGCCCCGACCCGGGGGAGCTGTTTTTT.

V gene TRBV11-2 combines with J gene TRBJ2-1, with 8 bases fitting TRBD2. Trimming cost V 6 bases and J 3 bases; bases outside gene matches: 10. Germline CDR1 and CDR2: SGHAT and FQNNGV. CDR3 size: 16 residues. The CDR3 here is CASRSLREARYNEQFF. In nucleotides, the CDR3 is TGTGCCAGCAGAAGCCTGCGGGAGGCCCGCTACAATGAGCAGTTCTTC.

This rearrangement joins TRBV7-8 to TRBJ2-1, with 8 bases identical to TRBD1. Trimming removed 1 base from V and 5 bases from J; junction bases left unmatched: 4. Germline loops: CDR1 SGHVS, CDR2 FQNEAQ. The CDR3 spans 15 residues. CDR3: CASSLEGQAHNEQFF. DNA for the CDR3: TGTGCCAGCAGCTTAGAGGGACAGGCCCACAATGAGCAGTTCTTC.

The chain is built from TRBV18 and TRBJ2-7; D may be TRBD1 (7 bases). CDR1 KGHSH and CDR2 LQKENI come from the germline V gene. This CDR3 has 13 residues. Trimming shortened V by 3 bases and J by 6 bases, and 12 bases separated the two germline ends. The CDR3 DNA reads TGTGCCAGCTCACCTCGTCAGGGGGGCGAGCAGTACTTC. This codes for CASSPRQGGEQYF.